These T cell receptor beta chains were read from a single sample in a study of blood T cells in healthy people across ages. MiXCR, applied by TCRdb to the 5' RACE reads, yields one record per CDR3 protein. The sample contains approximately 2,000,000 distinct CDR3 sequences, approximately 40% of which appear only once. The sequenced sample was blood. These receptors were taken from a human donor in good health. Each CDR3 is given with its conserved first and last residue. The D gene is left open where the match is weak. Clone size appears in some rows only: once, few, many, or a class for an expanded clone.

clone_size,v_call,d_call,j_call,cdr3_nt,cdr3_aa
-,TRBV6-5,-,TRBJ2-4,TGTGCCAGCAGGCCCAGGGACCGGGCCAAAAACATTCAGTACTTC,CASRPRDRAKNIQYF
-,TRBV7-2,-,TRBJ1-1,TGTGCCAGCAGCCAAAGACGGCTGAACACTGAAGCTTTCTTT,CASSQRRLNTEAFF
few,TRBV13,-,TRBJ1-2,TGTGCCAGCAGCTTAGAGTGGCCCTTATATTATGGCTACACCTTC,CASSLEWPLYYGYTF
-,TRBV7-8,-,TRBJ2-7,TGTGCCAGCAGCTTAGGCGCGGGCAGGGGGGCCTACGAGCAGTACTTC,CASSLGAGRGAYEQYF
-,TRBV5-5,TRBD1,TRBJ2-3,TGTGCCAGCAGCTTCGGACAGGGGTCACCCACAGATACGCAGTATTTT,CASSFGQGSPTDTQYF
-,TRBV7-2,-,TRBJ2-7,TGTGCCAGCAGCTTAGTGTGGGGGGGCGCGGACGAGCAGTACTTC,CASSLVWGGADEQYF
-,TRBV13,-,TRBJ2-3,TGTGCCAGCAGCTTGGCCCTGTGGAGGGCGAATAGCACAGATACGCAGTATTTT,CASSLALWRANSTDTQYF
few,TRBV6-5,TRBD2,TRBJ2-7,TGTGCCAGCAGTTATCAATTTTTTGCTAGCGGGGGTGCTAGCTCCTACGAGCAGTACTTC,CASSYQFFASGGASSYEQYF
-,TRBV11-1,TRBD1,TRBJ2-3,TGTGCCAGCAGCCCAGGACAGGGAGGAGAGGTAGATACGCAGTATTTT,CASSPGQGGEVDTQYF
-,TRBV7-6,TRBD2,TRBJ2-2,TGTGCCAGCAGCCTGACTAGCGGGGGCTTAGCCGGGGAGCTGTTTTTT,CASSLTSGGLAGELFF
-,TRBV20-1,TRBD1,TRBJ2-6,TGCAGTGCCCGGACAGGTTGGAGCTCTGGGGCCAACGTCCTGACTTTC,CSARTGWSSGANVLTF
few,TRBV7-2,-,TRBJ2-1,TGTGCCAGCAGGGGACCCGTTGAGCAGTTCTTC,CASRGPVEQFF
-,TRBV5-6,-,TRBJ1-1,TGTGCCAGCAGCGGCCTCGGTGACACTGAAGCTTTCTTT,CASSGLGDTEAFF
-,TRBV20-1,-,TRBJ2-5,TGCAGTGCATACGGGCCCCACGATCAAGAGACCCAGTACTTC,CSAYGPHDQETQYF
few,TRBV20-1,-,TRBJ1-4,TGCAGTGCTCCGATGGCGGCGAATGAAAAACTGTTTTTT,CSAPMAANEKLFF